This T cell receptor beta chain derives from a study of cytotoxic CD8 clonotypes in ibrutinib-treated CLL. Details on this clone: Its antigen is currently unknown.

Profiling relied on immunoSEQ multiplex PCR, and the TCRdb table lists in-frame clones only, not all of them. The repertoire holds more than 60,000 clones, with around four fifths as singletons. This CDR3 comprises 15 residues. The V and J ends lost 2 bases and 5 bases respectively, with 15 bases between them. The V gene's germline CDR1 is MNHEY and CDR2 SVGAGI. Frozen-stored PBMCs produced 1.5 to 2.5 micrograms of genomic DNA for TCR beta libraries. Points from the study as a whole: Under treatment, the uncommon public clonotypes either contracted or remained stable.

The clonotype comes from a human donor with chronic lymphocytic leukemia. The chain couples TRBV6-5 to TRBJ2-5; D possibly corresponds to TRBD1 (7 bases). The input for sequencing was PBMCs, taken after 24 months of ibrutinib treatment. In DNA, the CDR3 is TGTGCCAGCAGTTACGCAGGCAGGGGGAGGGAGACCCAGTACTTC. This encodes CASSYAGRGRETQYF.